This TCR beta chain originates from a study of post-analysis software for immune sequencing data (dated by TCRdb to 2015 to 2017). Broadly, across the study: Disease courses on record covered relapsing-remitting, secondary progressive and progressive-relapsing multiple sclerosis, though some patients had no subtype annotation. A subset of samples was prepared in parallel using single-end sample barcoding, then pooled and co-amplified after Illumina adapter ligation. The patient repertoires were set against about 12 previously published healthy control repertoires from donors whose ages ranged from roughly 6 to 25 years.

Concerning this clonotype itself: It lacks a known antigen. Qualities for individual bases were not recorded, and no much larger clone is one base off.

Trimming costs V 0 bases and J 0 bases, and their ends lie 5 bases apart. The CDR3 numbers 14 residues from cysteine through phenylalanine. Only the CDR3 part of the read is kept: 42 bases, read in frame from the first base. The germline V gene gives CDR1 as MGHRA and CDR2 as YSYEKL. The receptor library was made with PCR. Sequencer: Illumina HiSeq 2500. To reduce PCR and sequencing biases, unique molecular identifiers were incorporated into the TCR beta cDNA libraries. Every 1 to 10 million input T cells yielded 500,000 or so cDNA molecules, meaning each molecule approximated one T cell. The same protocol used for the earlier healthy control dataset was applied to prepare and sequence the patient libraries. Within a given batch, samples were prepared together, multiplexed and sequenced on the same HiSeq lane. Per the original workflow: Raw barcoded reads were processed with MIGEC, and single-read molecular identifier groups were discarded before consensus assembly and CDR3 extraction. VDJtools was used for post-analysis of the clonotype tables, with diversity normalized by down-sampling every dataset to the smallest sample size. To correct batch-related cross-sample contamination, repertoire overlap clustering matched CDR3 amino acid sequences but not nucleotide sequences. TCRdb applied fastp at Q25 and MiXCR to the public reads, then kept only in-frame beta chains. Rows are combined by CDR3 protein, so each entry shows the most common genes and DNA. TCRdb, rather than the study authors, made the V and J calls. Across this sample there are fewer than 850,000 distinct CDR3 sequences, with roughly 27% seen only once. Roughly 0.53% of the sample rests with the top ten.

What the work shows at the level of the full study, not this receptor alone: The control group was slightly older than the multiple sclerosis patient group. Multiple sclerosis patients had significantly lower normalized Chao1 diversity than controls, a result that suggests substantial peripheral T-cell clonal expansion. Four or five TRBV segments, including TRBV5-6, TRBV5-1 and TRBV20-1, were significantly more frequent in patients than controls. Strong co-clustering of samples prepared in the same batch was shown by direct clustering with F measure, prompting a batch-effect correction.

To demonstrate the VDJtools post-analysis software, TCR beta repertoires were profiled from the peripheral blood of more than ten young patients with multiple sclerosis. The multiple sclerosis patients were children and adolescents ranging in age from roughly 6 to 15 years. This clonotype was sampled from a girl under 18 with multiple sclerosis. In this chain, TRBV4-1 is recombined with TRBJ1-1; no D gene call is confident. Sequenced sample: blood. In nucleotide form, the sequence is TGCGCCAGCAGCCAAGACACTTTGAACACTGAAGCTTTCTTT. Its protein product is CASSQDTLNTEAFF.